The 5 T cell receptor beta chains listed next were all sequenced from one sample in a study of T cells in Graves' hyperthyroidism and ophthalmopathy. RNA transcripts provided the source from which TCR beta CDR3 regions were amplified. The TCR CDR3 first-round RT-PCR relied on the HTBI primer set. MiXCR, run by TCRdb on the multiplex PCR reads, gives a single entry per CDR3 protein. Of over 700,000 distinct CDR3 sequences in the sample, around 39% were seen once. Sequencing was done on a sample of blood. The receptors originated from a man between 18 and 29 years old with Graves' hyperthyroidism.

The chain carries TRBV10-3 and TRBJ1-6; D might be TRBD1 (6 bases). Trimming left V 9 bases short and J 9 bases short, with 15 bases between. The CDR3 has 13 residues. Germline CDR1 reads ENHRY; CDR2 reads SYGVKD. The CDR3 nucleotides read TGTGCCATGGGGGGCCAAGCCTCTTCACCCCTCCACTTT. Protein product: CAMGGQASSPLHF.

In the case of this clonotype: The junction and the germline gene differ at one end; a read error may be behind it. The chain uses TRBV5-5 and TRBJ2-5; perhaps TRBD1 as D (6 bases). This CDR3 comprises 14 residues. Germline V gene data show CDR1 as SGHKS and CDR2 as YYEKEE (reference sequence). The DNA for the CDR3 is TGCGCCAGCAGCCAAACGGGACAACAAGAGACCCAGTACTTC. Amino acid sequence: CASSQTGQQETQYF.

Comment on this clonotype: The junction departs from the called germline gene at one end, perhaps through a read error. The chain joins TRBV7-3 to TRBJ2-7, with D possibly being TRBD1 or TRBD2 (6 bases each). Germline lookup yields CDR1 SGHTA and CDR2 FQGTGA. The CDR3 has 17 amino acids. CDR3 residues: CASSQEQVADSSYEQYF. The CDR3 DNA reads TGCGCCAGCAGCCAAGAGCAAGTAGCGGACAGCTCCTACGAGCAGTACTTC. Combining the CDR3 with reference TRBV7-3 and TRBJ2-7 gives the whole variable domain GAGVSQTPSNKVTEKGKYVELRCDPISGHTALYWYRQSLGQGPEFLIYFQGTGAADDSGLPNDRFFAVRPEGSVSTLKIQRTERGDSAVYLCASSQEQVADSSYEQYFGPGTRLTVT.

This clonotype was recorded at least ten times. This chain connects TRBV10-3 to TRBJ1-6; D possibly corresponds to TRBD1 (6 bases). V was shortened by 10 bases and J by 7 bases, with 20 bases between the two germline ends. The CDR3 extends over 15 amino acids. Germline loops: CDR1 ENHRY, CDR2 SYGVKD. Written as DNA, the CDR3 is TGTGCCACCGGGGGGCGCGGGCCGGAAAATTCACCCCTCCACTTT. Amino acids: CATGGRGPENSPLHF.

This clonotype has ten or more counts. V is TRBV7-2 and J is TRBJ1-1; D is possibly TRBD1 (6 bases). With 3 bases removed from V and 4 bases from J, the gap between germline ends came to 18 bases. The CDR3 extends over 16 amino acids. Germline V lookup: CDR1 SGHTA, CDR2 FQGNSA. The CDR3 is CASSLPPDSPSTEAFF. The CDR3 DNA follows: TGTGCCAGCAGCTTGCCCCCGGACAGCCCGTCCACTGAAGCTTTCTTT. Full variable domain (rest looked up from reference TRBV7-2 and TRBJ1-1): GAGVSQSPSNKVTEKGKDVELRCDPISGHTALYWYRQSLGQGLEFLIYFQGNSAPDKSGLPSDRFSAERTGGSVSTLTIQRTQQEDSAVYLCASSLPPDSPSTEAFFGQGTRLTVV.